This T cell receptor (beta chain) was observed in a study of neurological immune-mediated disorders. This clonotype was detected many times. The antigen is not known. The method for making cDNA was 5'RACE, and it used 10-nucleotide random UMIs. TCRdb passed the 5' RACE reads through MiXCR, listing each CDR3 protein once. The sample contains approximately 37,000 distinct CDR3 sequences, 13% to 15% of which appear only once. Whole-study findings and limits: Among expanded clones, no CDR3 amino acid sequences were shared across subjects, a pattern suggesting private repertoires in all groups.

The CDR3 runs to 14 residues. V lost 6 bases and J lost 2, with 14 bases in between. Per germline, CDR1 DFQATT and CDR2 SNEGSKA (reference sequence). This sequence originates from a woman aged 45-60 years with HTLV-1-associated myelopathy (HAM/TSP). Sequenced input: PBMCs. The gene calls are TRBV20-1 and TRBJ2-1, with D unresolved. CDR3: CSAAGPKAYNEQFF. CDR3 nucleotide sequence: TGCAGTGCCGCCGGGCCTAAGGCCTACAATGAGCAGTTCTTC.